This passage covers 21 T cell receptor beta chains from one sample sequenced in a study of PD-1 blockade in mismatch repair-deficient tumors. Some clones are missing from TCRdb's copy, which holds only in-frame ones; the method was immunoSEQ multiplex PCR. The data show around 9,400 clones, roughly 85% seen once. Sequencing was performed on PBMCs, taken 46 to 47 weeks after starting pembrolizumab. These receptors originate from an adult with mismatch repair-deficient cancer.

The gene calls are TRBV7-9 and TRBJ2-2, with TRBD1 identical over 9 bases. J lost 6 bases, V lost 7 bases, and 12 bases had no gene match. The germline CDR1 and CDR2 sequences are SEHNR and FQNEAQ (reference sequence). The CDR3 is 16 amino acids. CDR3 coding DNA: TGTGCCAGCAAGACACAGGGGGCGCAAGCCTCCGGGGAGCTGTTTTTT. It specifies CASKTQGAQASGELFF.

This clone appeared once. This sequence joins TRBV2 and TRBJ1-1; TRBD1 might be the D (6 bases). V shed 4 bases and J shed 7 bases, with 13 bases lying between them. The CDR3 totals 13 residues. Germline V gene lookup returns CDR1 SNHLY and CDR2 FYNNEI. The CDR3 region is CASSAYRALEAFF. In DNA form, the CDR3 reads TGTGCCAGCAGTGCATACAGGGCCCTTGAAGCTTTCTTT.

This sequence joins TRBV5-1 and TRBJ2-3, with 12 positions matching TRBD2. Germline V gene lookup returns CDR1 SGHRS and CDR2 YFSETQ. Trimming cost V 5 bases and J 8 bases; bases outside gene matches: 12. This CDR3 region has 16 residues. The CDR3 coding sequence is TGCGCCAGCAGTGATGGACTAGCGGGGCCACAATCTACGCAGTATTTT. Protein sequence: CASSDGLAGPQSTQYF.

The V gene is TRBV28, the J gene TRBJ1-1, with a tentative D call TRBD1 (6 bases). Germline lookup yields CDR1 MDHEN and CDR2 SYDVKM. Trimming stripped 5 bases from V and 3 bases from J, with 13 bases between. The CDR3 is 14 amino acids. CDR3 nucleotide sequence: TGTGCCAGCAGTCAACACAGGGACCACACTGAAGCTTTCTTT. Translating gives CASSQHRDHTEAFF.

The chain has TRBV7-3 and TRBJ2-7; the D gene is possibly TRBD1 (6 bases). CDR3 length: 13 residues. Per the germline V gene, CDR1 is SGHTA and CDR2 is FQGTGA. The V end was cut by 4 bases, the J end by 2 bases, with 9 bases between. CDR3 sequence (DNA): TGTGCCAGCAGCTCAGGACAGACCTACGAGCAGTACTTC. Translated: CASSSGQTYEQYF.

The chain recombines TRBV5-6 with TRBJ1-4, with a possible D match to TRBD1 (6 bases). V lost 1 base, J lost 8 bases, and 15 bases lay in between. The CDR3 totals 15 residues. CDR1 and CDR2 from the germline V gene are SGHDT and YYEEEE. CDR3 loop: CASSLFGGQKEKLFF. The CDR3 bases are TGTGCCAGCAGCTTGTTCGGGGGGCAAAAAGAAAAACTGTTTTTT.

The chain recombines TRBV7-8 with TRBJ2-4, with a possible D match to TRBD1 (5 bases). The CDR3 totals 17 residues. Per germline, CDR1 SGHVS and CDR2 FQNEAQ. With 0 bases removed from V and 1 base from J, the gap between germline ends came to 13 bases. CDR3 residues: CASSLATTRQAKNIQYF. CDR3 sequence (DNA): TGTGCCAGCAGCTTAGCTACCACTCGACAGGCCAAAAACATTCAGTACTTC.

This sequence joins TRBV6-5 and TRBJ1-2; TRBD1 aligns across 7 bases. CDR1 and CDR2 (germline): MNHEY, SVGAGI. The CDR3 runs to 16 residues. Losses at the gene ends were 4 bases for V and 0 bases for J; bases not matched to a gene: 8. CDR3 DNA sequence: TGTGCCAGCAGTTCTTTGGGGACAGAGACTAACTATGGCTACACCTTC. Translated, it gives CASSSLGTETNYGYTF.

This clone has just one count. The chain uses TRBV27 and TRBJ2-7; D unresolved. Deletions cut 0 bases from V and 5 bases from J, with 8 bases between. The germline gives CDR1 MNHEY, CDR2 SMNVEV (reference sequence). This CDR3 has 13 amino acids. CDR3 DNA sequence: TGTGCCAGCAGTTTATCTCCTAGAAACGAGCAGTACTTC. Protein product: CASSLSPRNEQYF.

The V and J genes are TRBV6-5 and TRBJ2-1; TRBD1 is a possible D gene (5 bases). This CDR3 has 14 amino acids. Trimming stripped 7 bases from V and 2 bases from J, with 12 bases between. Germline V CDR1 and CDR2: MNHEY, SVGAGI. The CDR3 sequence: CASTLQGAYNEQFF. The CDR3 DNA reads TGTGCCAGCACCCTACAAGGGGCCTACAATGAGCAGTTCTTC.

The chain combines TRBV5-1 with TRBJ2-3, with D uncertain. The V gene lost 3 bases and the J gene lost 1 base, with 12 bases spanning the gap. Germline V gene data show CDR1 as SGHRS and CDR2 as YFSETQ. The CDR3 spans 15 residues. For the CDR3, the DNA is TGCGCCAGCAGCTACGGCTTGACTCGCACAGATACGCAGTATTTT. Translating gives CASSYGLTRTDTQYF.

The V call is TRBV7-6, the J call TRBJ2-7; TRBD1 agrees at 7 bases. In germline, CDR1 is SGHVS, CDR2 FNYEAQ. CDR3 length equals 14 residues. The V segment lost 5 bases and the J segment 6 bases; nucleotides outside the gene matches: 10. In DNA form, the CDR3 reads TGTGCCAGCAGCCACCATAACAGGGGATCCGAGCAGTACTTC. Protein: CASSHHNRGSEQYF.

The V and J genes are TRBV7-2 and TRBJ2-7; 14 bases fit TRBD2. Trimming at V came to 5 bases and at J to 2 bases, leaving 11 bases not matched to a gene. The germline CDR1 and CDR2 sequences are SGHTA and FQGNSA. The CDR3 extends over 18 amino acids. DNA for the CDR3: TGTGCCAGCAGCCCGGCGGGACTAGCGGGAGCGCCCGCCTACGAGCAGTACTTC. Translation: CASSPAGLAGAPAYEQYF.

This clone was seen a handful of times. The chain couples TRBV27 to TRBJ2-7; no firm D call. V gave up 10 bases and J gave up 4 bases, with 11 bases separating them. The CDR3 spans 11 residues. Germline CDR1 reads MNHEY; CDR2 reads SMNVEV (reference sequence). As DNA, the CDR3 is TGTGCCACCCCACTATTTTACGAGCAGTACTTC. This sequence encodes CATPLFYEQYF.

CDR3 bases: TGTGCCACCAGCCTAGACAGGGGACATGGCTACACCTTC. It translates to CATSLDRGHGYTF. The chain recombines TRBV15 with TRBJ1-2; 8 bases map to TRBD1. Germline CDR1 reads LNHNV; CDR2 reads YYDKDF (reference sequence). This CDR3 is built from 13 residues. The junction had 5 bases not matched to a gene; V was cut back by 5 bases and J by 6 bases.

The chain recombines TRBV28 with TRBJ2-4; a weak D match, TRBD1 (6 bases). The V end lost 5 bases, the J end lost 1 base, and 21 bases lay between the germline ends. The CDR3 loop spans 18 amino acids. CDR1 and CDR2 from the germline V gene are MDHEN and SYDVKM. Here the CDR3 reads CASSAPGQNYGAKNIQYF. The CDR3, as DNA: TGTGCCAGCAGTGCACCGGGACAAAACTATGGGGCCAAAAACATTCAGTACTTC. The full variable domain, with the rest looked up from reference TRBV28 and TRBJ2-4, is DVKVTQSSRYLVKRTGEKVFLECVQDMDHENMFWYRQDPGLGLRLIYFSYDVKMKEKGDIPEGYSVSREKKERFSLILESASTNQTSMYLCASSAPGQNYGAKNIQYFGAGTRLSVL.

The sample holds a few counts of this clone. One end of the junction does not line up with germline, which may come from a read error. The rearrangement joins TRBV5-4 to TRBJ2-3; the match to TRBD1 covers 9 bases. Germline loops: CDR1 SGHNT, CDR2 YYREEE (reference sequence). The CDR3 is 14 amino acids. The CDR3 sequence is CASSLDLPGQGMNF. In DNA form, the CDR3 reads TGTGCCAGCAGCTTGGACCTCCCGGGACAGGGTATGAATTTT. The entire variable domain, with the rest obtained from reference TRBV5-4 and TRBJ2-3, is as follows: ETGVTQSPTHLIKTRGQQVTLRCSSQSGHNTVSWYQQALGQGPQFIFQYYREEENGRGNFPPRFSGLQFPNYSSELNVNALELDDSALYLCASSLDLPGQGMNFGPGTRLTVL.

V is TRBV2 and J is TRBJ2-3; weak D call: TRBD2 (5 bases). The V gene's germline CDR1 is SNHLY and CDR2 FYNNEI. The CDR3 extends over 14 amino acids. Trimming shortened V by 7 bases and J by 2 bases, and 13 bases separated the two germline ends. This chain's CDR3 is CASTVGVSTDTQYF. In DNA, the CDR3 is TGTGCCAGCACCGTCGGGGTTTCCACAGATACGCAGTATTTT.

The rearrangement uses TRBV16 and TRBJ2-2; 9 bases align to TRBD1. Germline V gene lookup returns CDR1 KGHSY and CDR2 FQNENV. Trimming cost V 5 bases and J 0 bases; bases outside gene matches: 4. The CDR3 is 16 residues long. The CDR3 loop is CASSDGQGSNTGELFF. The CDR3 nucleotides read TGTGCCAGCAGCGACGGACAGGGGTCGAACACCGGGGAGCTGTTTTTT.

The chain couples TRBV7-3 to TRBJ2-1, with D maybe TRBD1 (6 bases). V was pared by 4 bases and J by 6 bases, with 13 bases between. The CDR3 contains 14 residues. The germline CDR1 and CDR2 sequences are SGHTA and FQGTGA. The CDR3 spells CASSSQGRINEQFF. In DNA form, the CDR3 reads TGTGCCAGCAGCTCCCAGGGGCGAATCAATGAGCAGTTCTTC.

This chain uses TRBV10-1 with TRBJ1-1; D gene unclear. The V and J ends lost 3 bases and 3 bases respectively, with 5 bases between them. Germline V gives CDR1 WNHNN, CDR2 SYGVQD (reference sequence). The CDR3 has 12 residues. Written as DNA, the CDR3 is TGCGCCAGCAGTGATAGCTACACTGAAGCTTTCTTT. It translates to CASSDSYTEAFF.